This TCR beta chain was found in a study of cytomegalovirus exposure and HLA in healthy donors. Study findings and constraints: Certain sequence variants were highly shared and formed a cluster, and this cluster was likely a sequencing artifact. Data from an earlier analysis indicated that most TCR beta V segments were productive either about 87% or about 30% of the time. With further analysis later on, most CMV-associated TCR beta chains appeared HLA-restricted.

Per germline, CDR1 MNHEY and CDR2 SVGAGI. The J segment lost 5 bases and the V segment lost 0 bases, leaving 8 bases of the junction unmatched. The CDR3 is 16 residues long. Each donor's status was that of a healthy bone marrow donor. This PCR relied on a set of 60 Vbeta primers and 13 Jbeta primers. Profiled with immunoSEQ multiplex PCR; TCRdb holds only in-frame clones, not every one. The sample consists of some 93,000 clones, more than 55% of them appearing once. Points on this clone: The antigen is not known.

The sequencing sample was made of PBMCs. This rearrangement joins TRBV6-5 to TRBJ2-5; TRBD1 agrees at 8 bases. The receptor was derived from a boy aged 5-17 years in good health and CMV-seropositive. The CDR3 sequence: CASSYSRAGGSETQYF. The CDR3 nucleotides read TGTGCCAGCAGTTACTCGAGGGCAGGGGGCAGTGAGACCCAGTACTTC.